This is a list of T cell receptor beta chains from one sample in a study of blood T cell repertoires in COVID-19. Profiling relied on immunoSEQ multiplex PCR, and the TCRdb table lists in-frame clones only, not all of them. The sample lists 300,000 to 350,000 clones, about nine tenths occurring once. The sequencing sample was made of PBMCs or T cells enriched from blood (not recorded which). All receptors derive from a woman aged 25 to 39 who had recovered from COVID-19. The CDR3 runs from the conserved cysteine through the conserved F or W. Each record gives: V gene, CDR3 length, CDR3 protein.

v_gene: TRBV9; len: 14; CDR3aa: CASSVVDRGPEAFF
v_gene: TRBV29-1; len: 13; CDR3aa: CSVVDQGNQPQHF
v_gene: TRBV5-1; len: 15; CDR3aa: CASSPGGTMNTEAFF
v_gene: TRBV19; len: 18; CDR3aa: CASTPLGKGGGGDQPQHF
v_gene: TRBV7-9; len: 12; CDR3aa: CASSLDSYGYTF
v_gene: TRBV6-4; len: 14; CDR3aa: CASSGGTSTDTQYF
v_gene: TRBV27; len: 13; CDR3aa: CASSYSGKYGYTF
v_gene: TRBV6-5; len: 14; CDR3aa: CASNRDRGSETQYF
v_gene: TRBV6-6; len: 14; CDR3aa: CASISPGVPGSLHF
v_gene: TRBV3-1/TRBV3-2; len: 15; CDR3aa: CASSQDRDRTNGYTF
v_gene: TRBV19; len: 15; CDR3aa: CASSIPRTGNTEAFF
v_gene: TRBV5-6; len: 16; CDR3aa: CASSFELAGEGNEQFF
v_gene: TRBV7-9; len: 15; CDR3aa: CASSLAEIAPHEQYF
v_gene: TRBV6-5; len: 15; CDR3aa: CASSYSLRLNTEAFF
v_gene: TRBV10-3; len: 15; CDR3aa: CAISEPGVAVREQYF
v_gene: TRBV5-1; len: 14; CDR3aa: CASSGTGLLYGYTF
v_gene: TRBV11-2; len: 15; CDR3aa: CASSGESVAYNEQFF
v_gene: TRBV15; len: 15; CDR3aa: CATSRERDRDYEQYF
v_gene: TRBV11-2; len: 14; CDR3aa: CASRPGTSGYEQYF
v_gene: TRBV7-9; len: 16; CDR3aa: CASSSITGLAGREQYF
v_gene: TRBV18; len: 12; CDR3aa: CASTSGRDEQYF
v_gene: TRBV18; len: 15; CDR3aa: CASSHTDLRGEKLFF
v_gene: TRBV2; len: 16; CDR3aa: CASLTGKSSGANVLTF
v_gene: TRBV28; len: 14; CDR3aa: CASTDWGPDYGYTF
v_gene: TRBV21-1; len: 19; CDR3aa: CASSNPLSEESLEQETQYF
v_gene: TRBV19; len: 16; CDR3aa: CASSINPAGEWDTQYF
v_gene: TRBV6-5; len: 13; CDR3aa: CASSYGPEEKLFF
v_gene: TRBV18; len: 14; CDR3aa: CASTGQGAVTEAFF